The entry below gives a single T cell receptor beta chain sequence along with its context. This sample was included in a study of blood T cell repertoires in COVID-19. CDR1 is SGHTA and CDR2 is FQGTGA in the germline V gene. The CDR3 has 16 amino acids. V was clipped by 0 bases and J by 4 bases, with 15 bases between them. TCRdb keeps only in-frame clones here, not all; method: immunoSEQ multiplex PCR. Here the sample spans about 140,000 clones, 85% to 90% being singletons. The sample was peripheral blood. This chain links TRBV7-3 with TRBJ2-5; weak D call: TRBD1 (7 bases). The sequence derives from a woman aged 55-75 years with acute or convalescent COVID-19. The CDR3 loop reads CASSLTGGQSGETQYF. The CDR3 DNA sequence: TGTGCCAGCAGCTTAACGGGGGGACAGTCTGGAGAGACCCAGTACTTC.